Each of the 21 T cell receptor beta chains below was sequenced from the same sample in a study of T cell repertoires in cytomegalovirus infection. Via MiXCR, TCRdb re-called the reads, giving one row per CDR3 protein. Seen here are some 160,000 distinct CDR3 sequences, about 15% observed once, and the top ten hold about 17%. Input material: CD8+ T cells from PBMCs. The receptors were gathered from a human donor in good health (CMV status not recorded). Some clones in this sample may be carry-over from other donors' samples.

The rearrangement uses TRBV6-5 and TRBJ1-2, with D possibly TRBD1 on 6 matching bases. The ends were cut back, 1 base at V and 0 bases at J, with 21 bases in the middle. There are 19 residues in the CDR3. Germline CDR1 reads MNHEY; CDR2 reads SVGAGI. The CDR3 DNA reads TGTGCCAGCAGTTACTTGGGGGGGCAGGGACGCTCCTCTAACTATGGCTACACCTTC. It yields the protein CASSYLGGQGRSSNYGYTF.

The chain combines TRBV7-9 with TRBJ2-7; 11 bases match TRBD1. Unmatched junction bases numbered 12, after V lost 10 bases and J lost 4 bases. The germline gives CDR1 SEHNR, CDR2 FQNEAQ (reference sequence). The CDR3 covers 15 residues. The CDR3 spells CATIQTGTGGYEQYF. DNA for the CDR3: TGTGCCACCATCCAAACCGGGACAGGGGGGTACGAGCAGTACTTC. Drawing the rest from reference TRBV7-9 and TRBJ2-7, the complete variable domain is DTGVSQNPRHKITKRGQNVTFRCDPISEHNRLYWYRQTLGQGPEFLTYFQNEAQLEKSRLLSDRFSAERPKGSFSTLEIQRTEQGDSAMYLCATIQTGTGGYEQYFGPGTRLTVT.

The table lists this clonotype with a count of one. V and J are TRBV19 and TRBJ2-7; possibly TRBD2 for D (5 bases). The CDR3 runs to 15 residues. Trimming removed 5 bases at V and 1 base at J, with 15 bases between. CDR1 LNHDA and CDR2 SQIVND come from the germline V gene (reference sequence). The CDR3 is CASSLADGGSYEQYF. The CDR3 DNA reads as TGTGCCAGTAGTTTGGCGGATGGAGGATCCTACGAGCAGTACTTC.

This clonotype was counted a few times. The CDR3 loop is CSASFRDNEQFF. The CDR3 DNA sequence: TGCAGTGCCTCGTTCAGAGACAATGAGCAGTTCTTC. The chain is built from TRBV20-1 and TRBJ2-1; D is unclear. Trimming cost V 6 bases and J 5 bases, with 11 bases left between them. The CDR3 is made up of 12 amino acids. Germline CDR1 and CDR2: DFQATT and SNEGSKA (reference sequence).

CDR3 sequence reads: CSLDGPSSYNEQFF. In DNA form, the CDR3 reads TGCAGCTTAGACGGGCCTAGCTCCTACAATGAGCAGTTCTTC. V gene TRBV20-1 combines with J gene TRBJ2-1, with unresolved D. The CDR3 spans 14 residues. CDR1 and CDR2 (germline): DFQATT, SNEGSKA (reference sequence).

The sample holds a few counts of this clonotype. The chain couples TRBV7-9 to TRBJ2-7, with a tentative D call TRBD1 (5 bases). This CDR3 contains 15 residues. Germline CDR1 reads SEHNR; CDR2 reads FQNEAQ (reference sequence). V dropped 4 bases and J dropped 0 bases, with 13 bases sitting between them. Here the CDR3 DNA reads TGTGCCAGCAGCTGGGCAGGGCCTACCTCCTACGAGCAGTACTTC. Protein product: CASSWAGPTSYEQYF. Looking up the rest from reference TRBV7-9 and TRBJ2-7 gives the full variable domain: DTGVSQNPRHKITKRGQNVTFRCDPISEHNRLYWYRQTLGQGPEFLTYFQNEAQLEKSRLLSDRFSAERPKGSFSTLEIQRTEQGDSAMYLCASSWAGPTSYEQYFGPGTRLTVT.

A few counts support this clonotype. The rearrangement uses TRBV7-8 and TRBJ2-4; D may correspond to TRBD1 or TRBD2 (6 bases each). Germline V CDR1 and CDR2: SGHVS, FQNEAQ. This CDR3 contains 18 residues. V was trimmed by 4 bases and J by 2 bases, leaving 21 bases between them. For the CDR3, the DNA is TGTGCCAGCAGCTCAAACCGTGGAGGGGGGATCACCAAAAACATTCAGTACTTC. Its protein product is CASSSNRGGGITKNIQYF. The complete variable domain, with remaining parts taken from reference TRBV7-8 and TRBJ2-4, reads GAGVSQSPRYKVAKRGQDVALRCDPISGHVSLFWYQQALGQGPEFLTYFQNEAQLDKSGLPSDRFFAERPEGSVSTLKIQRTQQEDSAVYLCASSSNRGGGITKNIQYFGAGTRLSVL.

The chain joins TRBV4-3 to TRBJ2-7, with 14 positions matching TRBD2. This CDR3 is 16 amino acids long. Germline V gives CDR1 LGHNA, CDR2 YSLEER. The V gene end was trimmed by 3 bases and the J gene end by 5 bases; junction bases not matched to a gene: 6. Written as DNA, the CDR3 is TGCGCCAGCAGCCATGCCGGGACTAGCGGGAGAGACGAGCAGTACTTC. It translates to CASSHAGTSGRDEQYF.

This clonotype was seen only a few times. This chain links TRBV28 with TRBJ2-1; D is unresolved. The CDR3 has 13 amino acids. Germline CDR1 and CDR2: MDHEN and SYDVKM. V was trimmed by 4 bases and J by 10 bases, leaving 14 bases between them. The CDR3: CASSSDPSWEQFF. For the CDR3, the DNA is TGTGCCAGCAGTTCGGACCCCTCTTGGGAGCAGTTCTTC.

This clonotype was found a few times. J is TRBJ2-7 and V is TRBV6-1; 16 bases are a match to TRBD2. The junction had 17 bases not matched to a gene; V was cut back by 8 bases and J by 1 base. The CDR3 has 20 amino acids. Germline CDR1 is MNHNS and CDR2 is SASEGT. The CDR3 region has the DNA TGTGCCAGCCGAGAACGGATGCCGGGACTAGCGGGAGGGATATCCTACGAGCAGTACTTC. It yields the protein CASRERMPGLAGGISYEQYF.

V gene TRBV29-1 combines with J gene TRBJ2-1; no firm D call. CDR1 is SQVTM and CDR2 is ANQGSEA in the germline V gene. V was pared by 5 bases and J by 0 bases, with 8 bases between. The CDR3 loop spans 13 amino acids. The CDR3 nucleotides are TGCAGCGTTCGGACGCGCTCCTACAATGAGCAGTTCTTC. Translated, it gives CSVRTRSYNEQFF.

The chain recombines TRBV2 with TRBJ2-7, with TRBD1 identical over 10 bases. The germline CDR1 and CDR2 sequences are SNHLY and FYNNEI. V trimming: 9 bases; J trimming: 2 bases; junction bases outside the gene matches: 7. The CDR3 runs to 14 residues. The DNA for the CDR3 is TGTGCCAGGCAACCGGGACAGGGGACCTACGAGCAGTACTTC. This encodes CARQPGQGTYEQYF.

This clonotype was found many times. This rearrangement joins TRBV7-2 to TRBJ2-1; tentatively, D is TRBD1 or TRBD2 (5 bases each). Germline CDR1 reads SGHTA; CDR2 reads FQGNSA. V was trimmed by 4 bases and J by 5 bases, leaving 21 bases between them. CDR3 size: 17 residues. The CDR3 region is CASSSFPGGEENNEQFF. CDR3 coding DNA: TGTGCCAGCAGCTCCTTCCCTGGGGGTGAGGAAAACAATGAGCAGTTCTTC.

The gene calls are TRBV20-1 and TRBJ2-2; TRBD2 matches 9 bases. The J segment lost 5 bases and the V segment lost 8 bases, leaving 18 bases of the junction unmatched. In germline, CDR1 is DFQATT, CDR2 SNEGSKA (reference sequence). There are 17 residues in the CDR3. CDR3 sequence (DNA): TGCAGTACCGCGGGGGGTAGCGGGAGACGGTGGACCGGGGAGCTGTTTTTT. As protein: CSTAGGSGRRWTGELFF.

The chain uses TRBV7-9 and TRBJ2-7; D unclear. The CDR3 has 18 residues. CDR1 is SEHNR and CDR2 is FQNEAQ in the germline V gene (reference sequence). The V end lost 4 bases, the J end lost 2 bases, and 24 bases lay between the germline ends. The CDR3 bases are TGTGCCAGCAGCTGGGCGAACTCGGGCCTCGTAAATCCCTACGAGCAGTACTTC. This sequence encodes CASSWANSGLVNPYEQYF.

This clonotype was detected a few times. The genes are TRBV6-2 or TRBV6-3 and TRBJ2-3; D gene uncertain. The germline V gene has CDR1 MNHEY and CDR2 SVGEGT. The ends were cut back, 1 base at V and 1 base at J, with 3 bases in the middle. The CDR3 sequence is 13 residues long. The CDR3 protein is CASSYLGTDTQYF. CDR3 in DNA: TGTGCCAGCAGTTACTTGGGCACAGATACGCAGTATTTT.

The CDR3 sequence is CASSSTDPGTGISEAFF. The CDR3, as DNA: TGTGCCAGCAGCTCTACAGATCCCGGGACAGGGATTTCTGAAGCTTTCTTT. The chain has TRBV7-8 and TRBJ1-1; 9 bases are shared with TRBD1. Germline assignment: CDR1 SGHVS and CDR2 FQNEAQ. The V segment lost 4 bases and the J segment 6 bases; nucleotides outside the gene matches: 15. The CDR3 spans 17 residues.

This chain uses TRBV29-1 with TRBJ1-2; D perhaps matches TRBD1 (5 bases). The germline V gene has CDR1 SQVTM and CDR2 ANQGSEA. This CDR3 comprises 10 residues. V lost 5 bases to trimming and J lost 4 bases, with 5 bases between them. The CDR3 DNA reads TGCAGCGTTCAGGGCTATGGCTACACCTTC. This sequence encodes CSVQGYGYTF.

J is TRBJ2-3 and V is TRBV29-1; a possible D gene is TRBD2 (5 bases). Germline V gene sequence: CDR1 SQVTM, CDR2 ANQGSEA. Trimming shortened V by 2 bases and J by 1 base, and 10 bases separated the two germline ends. The CDR3 is made up of 14 amino acids. The CDR3 sequence is CSVELAQGTDTQYF. The CDR3 bases are TGCAGCGTTGAACTAGCTCAGGGCACAGATACGCAGTATTTT.

CDR3 nucleotide sequence: TGTGCCAGCAGCTTCTCTCGGGGACGCCCCGACAATGAGCAGTTCTTC. Amino acid sequence: CASSFSRGRPDNEQFF. The chain couples TRBV7-9 to TRBJ2-1, with D perhaps matching TRBD1 or TRBD2 (5 bases each). CDR1 is SEHNR and CDR2 is FQNEAQ in the germline V gene (reference sequence). The CDR3 has 16 residues. Trimming shortened V by 3 bases and J by 5 bases, and 17 bases separated the two germline ends.

The gene calls are TRBV5-6 and TRBJ2-3; TRBD1 matches at 11 bases. This CDR3 spans 18 amino acids. Germline assignment: CDR1 SGHDT and CDR2 YYEEEE. With V trimmed by 1 base and J by 2 bases, 9 bases remained unmatched. The CDR3 bases are TGTGCCAGCAGCTTGAAGGGACAGGGGGTAGGATTCACAGATACGCAGTATTTT. It translates to CASSLKGQGVGFTDTQYF.